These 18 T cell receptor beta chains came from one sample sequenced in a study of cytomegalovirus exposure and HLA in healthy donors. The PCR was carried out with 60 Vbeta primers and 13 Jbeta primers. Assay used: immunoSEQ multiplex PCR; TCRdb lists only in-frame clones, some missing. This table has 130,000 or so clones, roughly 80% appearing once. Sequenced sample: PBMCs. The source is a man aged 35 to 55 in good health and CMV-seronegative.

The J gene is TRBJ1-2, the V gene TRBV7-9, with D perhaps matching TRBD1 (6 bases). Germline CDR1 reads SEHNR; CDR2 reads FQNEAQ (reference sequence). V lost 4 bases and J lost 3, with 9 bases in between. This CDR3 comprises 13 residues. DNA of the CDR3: TGTGCCAGCAGCTCAGGACAGTACTATGGCTACACCTTC. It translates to CASSSGQYYGYTF.

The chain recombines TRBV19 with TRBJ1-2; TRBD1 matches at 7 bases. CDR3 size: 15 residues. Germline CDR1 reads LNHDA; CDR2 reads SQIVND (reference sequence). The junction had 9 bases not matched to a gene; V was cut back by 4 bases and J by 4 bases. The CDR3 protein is CASSRQGQTVYGYTF. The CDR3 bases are TGTGCCAGTAGTAGACAGGGTCAAACTGTCTATGGCTACACCTTC. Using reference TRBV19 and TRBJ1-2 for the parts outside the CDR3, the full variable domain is DGGITQSPKYLFRKEGQNVTLSCEQNLNHDAMYWYRQDPGQGLRLIYYSQIVNDFQKGDIAEGYSVSREKKESFPLTVTSAQKNPTAFYLCASSRQGQTVYGYTFGSGTRLTVV.

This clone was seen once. CDR3 nucleotides: TGTGCCAGCAGCTTAGTGGCCAGTCAAGAGACCCAGTACTTC. As protein: CASSLVASQETQYF. The chain carries TRBV7-2 and TRBJ2-5; no clear D. The V end was cut by 1 base, the J end by 2 bases, with 8 bases between. CDR3 length: 14 amino acids. Germline V gene data show CDR1 as SGHTA and CDR2 as FQGNSA.

CDR3 bases: TGTGCCAGCAGCGTAGCGGTCGGACTCTCTGGAAACACCATATATTTT. Its protein product is CASSVAVGLSGNTIYF. The chain links TRBV9 to TRBJ1-3; no firm D call. The CDR3 sequence is 16 residues long. Per germline, CDR1 SGDLS and CDR2 YYNGEE. The ends were cut back, 0 bases at V and 0 bases at J, with 10 bases in the middle.

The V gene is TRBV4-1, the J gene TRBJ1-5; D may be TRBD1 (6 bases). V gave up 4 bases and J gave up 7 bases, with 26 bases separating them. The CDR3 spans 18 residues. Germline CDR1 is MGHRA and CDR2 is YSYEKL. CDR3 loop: CASSPGYAFNRVKQPQHF. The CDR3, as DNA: TGCGCCAGCAGCCCGGGGTATGCGTTTAACAGGGTGAAGCAGCCCCAGCATTTT.

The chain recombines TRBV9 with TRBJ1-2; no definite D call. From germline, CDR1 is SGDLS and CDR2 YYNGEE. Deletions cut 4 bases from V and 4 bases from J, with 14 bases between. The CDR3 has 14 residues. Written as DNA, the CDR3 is TGTGCCAGCAGCTCCCAGAGGGCGGGCTATGGCTACACCTTC. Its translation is CASSSQRAGYGYTF.

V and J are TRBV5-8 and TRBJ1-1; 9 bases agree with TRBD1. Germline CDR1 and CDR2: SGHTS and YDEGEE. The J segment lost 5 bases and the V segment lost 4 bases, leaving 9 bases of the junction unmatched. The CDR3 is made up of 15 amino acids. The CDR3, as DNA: TGTGCCAGCAGCCCACCAACAGGGGGCGGAACTGAAGCTTTCTTT. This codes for CASSPPTGGGTEAFF.

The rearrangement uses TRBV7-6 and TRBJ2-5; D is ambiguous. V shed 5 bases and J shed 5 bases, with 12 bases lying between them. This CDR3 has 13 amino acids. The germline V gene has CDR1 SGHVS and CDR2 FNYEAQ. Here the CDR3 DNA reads TGTGCCAGCAGCGCAGGCCCCCGGGAGACCCAGTACTTC. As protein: CASSAGPRETQYF.

The CDR3 loop reads CAWSSVEGTQYF. Written as DNA, the CDR3 is TGTGCCTGGAGTAGTGTGGAGGGGACCCAGTACTTC. The V and J genes are TRBV30 and TRBJ2-5; possible D gene TRBD2, 6 bases. The length of the CDR3 is 12 residues. Per germline, CDR1 GTSNPN and CDR2 SVGIG (reference sequence). Between the trimmed V and J ends, which lost 2 bases and 7 bases, there was a span of 11 bases.

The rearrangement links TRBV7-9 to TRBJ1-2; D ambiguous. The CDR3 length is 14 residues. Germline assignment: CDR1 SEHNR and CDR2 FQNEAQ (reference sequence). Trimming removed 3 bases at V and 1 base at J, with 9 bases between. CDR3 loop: CASSFSQDNYGYTF. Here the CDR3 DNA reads TGTGCCAGCAGCTTCAGTCAGGATAACTATGGCTACACCTTC.

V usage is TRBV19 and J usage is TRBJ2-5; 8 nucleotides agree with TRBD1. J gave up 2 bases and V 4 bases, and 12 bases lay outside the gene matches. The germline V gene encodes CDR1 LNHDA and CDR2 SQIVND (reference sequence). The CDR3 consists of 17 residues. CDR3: CASSNLVGQGGQETQYF. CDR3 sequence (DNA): TGTGCCAGTAGTAATTTGGTCGGACAGGGTGGGCAAGAGACCCAGTACTTC.

The chain's CDR3 is CASSYPRRGGFEAFF. The CDR3 DNA follows: TGTGCCAGCAGTTACCCCAGGAGAGGGGGCTTTGAAGCTTTCTTT. The chain recombines TRBV6-5 with TRBJ1-1, with 7 nucleotides matching TRBD1. The CDR3 contains 15 residues. J was trimmed by 7 bases and V by 2 bases; bases with no gene match: 10. The germline V gene has CDR1 MNHEY and CDR2 SVGAGI.

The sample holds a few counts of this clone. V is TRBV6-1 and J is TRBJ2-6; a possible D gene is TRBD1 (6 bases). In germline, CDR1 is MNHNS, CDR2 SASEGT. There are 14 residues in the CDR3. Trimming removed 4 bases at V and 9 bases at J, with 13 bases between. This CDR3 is CASSALRGVNVLTF. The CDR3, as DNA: TGTGCCAGCAGTGCCCTCAGGGGAGTCAACGTCCTGACTTTC.

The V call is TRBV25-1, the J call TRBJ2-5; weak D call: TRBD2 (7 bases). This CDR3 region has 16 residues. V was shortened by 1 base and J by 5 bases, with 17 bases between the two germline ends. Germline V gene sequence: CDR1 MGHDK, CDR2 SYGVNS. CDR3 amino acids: CASSEWGGRVGETQYF. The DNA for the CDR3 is TGTGCCAGCAGTGAATGGGGGGGCAGGGTAGGGGAGACCCAGTACTTC.

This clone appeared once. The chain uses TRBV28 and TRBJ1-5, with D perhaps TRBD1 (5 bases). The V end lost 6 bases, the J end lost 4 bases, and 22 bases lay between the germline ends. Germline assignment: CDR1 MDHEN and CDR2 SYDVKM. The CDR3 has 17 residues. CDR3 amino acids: CASRPGGGRQSNQPQHF. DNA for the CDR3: TGTGCCAGCAGGCCCGGGGGGGGGAGACAGTCTAATCAGCCCCAGCATTTT.

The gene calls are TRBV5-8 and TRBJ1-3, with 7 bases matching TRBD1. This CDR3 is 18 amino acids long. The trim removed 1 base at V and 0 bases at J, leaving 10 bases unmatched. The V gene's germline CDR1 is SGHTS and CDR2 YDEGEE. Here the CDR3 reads CASSLLRDSPFSGNTIYF. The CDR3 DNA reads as TGTGCCAGCAGCTTGTTGCGGGACAGTCCGTTCTCTGGAAACACCATATATTTT.

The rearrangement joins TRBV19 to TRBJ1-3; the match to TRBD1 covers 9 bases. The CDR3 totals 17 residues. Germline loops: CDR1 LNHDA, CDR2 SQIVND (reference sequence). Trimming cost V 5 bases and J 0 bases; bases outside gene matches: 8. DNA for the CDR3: TGTGCCAGTAGTTTCGGGACAGGGACGAGCTCTGGAAACACCATATATTTT. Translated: CASSFGTGTSSGNTIYF.

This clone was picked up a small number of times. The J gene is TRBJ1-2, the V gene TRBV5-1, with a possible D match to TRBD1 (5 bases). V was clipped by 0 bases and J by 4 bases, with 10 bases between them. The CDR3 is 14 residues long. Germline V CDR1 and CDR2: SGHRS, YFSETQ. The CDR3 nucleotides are TGCGCCAGCAGCTTGGTGGCGGGGCCCTATGGCTACACCTTC. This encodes CASSLVAGPYGYTF. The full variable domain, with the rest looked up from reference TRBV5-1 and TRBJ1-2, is KAGVTQTPRYLIKTRGQQVTLSCSPISGHRSVSWYQQTPGQGLQFLFEYFSETQRNKGNFPGRFSGRQFSNSRSEMNVSTLELGDSALYLCASSLVAGPYGYTFGSGTRLTVV.